The 16 T cell receptor beta chains reported below all come from one sample, sequenced in a study of tumor and adjacent non-tumor tissue in lung cancer. TCRbeta libraries were built with three rounds of nested PCR, modified from ARM-PCR. TCRdb itself ran the multiplex PCR reads through MiXCR, one entry per CDR3 protein. The top ten clones hold around 40% of a sample with around 76,000 distinct CDR3 sequences, about 80% of them seen once. The template was RNA from unsorted bulk tissue. This non-tumor lung sample came from over 3 cm beyond the tumor edge. The sample consisted of distant non-tumor lung tissue. Receptors were obtained from a man between 65 and 85 years old with non-small cell lung cancer.

J is TRBJ2-4 and V is TRBV28, with D unclear. CDR3 size: 15 residues. The germline gives CDR1 MDHEN, CDR2 SYDVKM. The V end lost 5 bases, the J end lost 1 base, and 12 bases lay between the germline ends. The CDR3 nucleotides are TGTGCCAGCAGTCACTTTCCTCCGGCCAAAAACATTCAGTACTTC. Translation gives CASSHFPPAKNIQYF.

In its sample, this clonotype was seen many times. The gene calls are TRBV6-5 and TRBJ1-2; D is uncertain. CDR1 and CDR2 from the germline V gene are MNHEY and SVGAGI. The CDR3 covers 14 residues. Trimming left V 5 bases short and J 4 bases short, with 14 bases between. The chain's CDR3 is CASSISDQAYGYTF. CDR3 DNA: TGTGCCAGCAGTATATCAGATCAGGCCTATGGCTACACCTTC.

Remarks on this clonotype: Because it lacks the conserved phenylalanine or tryptophan at the end, this CDR3 is likely a read error. The V and J genes are TRBV6-5 and TRBJ1-5; D may be TRBD1 (5 bases). Germline CDR1 reads MNHEY; CDR2 reads SVGAGI. The CDR3 consists of 15 residues. Trimming removed 10 bases at V and 3 bases at J, with 19 bases between. The chain's CDR3 is CANGNSGHLNQPQHS. DNA for the CDR3: TGTGCCAACGGAAACTCAGGACATCTCAATCAGCCCCAGCATTCT.

The V gene is TRBV28, the J gene TRBJ1-2; D uncertain. Germline-derived CDR1 and CDR2 are MDHEN and SYDVKM. The CDR3 extends over 15 amino acids. Between the trimmed V and J ends, which lost 7 bases and 2 bases, there was a span of 17 bases. The chain's CDR3 is CASTKPPAVNYGYTF. The DNA for the CDR3 is TGTGCCAGCACAAAACCGCCCGCAGTAAACTATGGCTACACCTTC.

Worth noting for this clonotype: One end of the junction fails to match germline, which may point to a read error. This chain connects TRBV6-2 or TRBV6-3 to TRBJ2-3, with unresolved D. Germline assignment: CDR1 MNHEY and CDR2 SVGEGT. There are 16 residues in the CDR3. The CDR3 loop reads CDSSQNEVLVSDTRYF. The CDR3 nucleotides are TGTGACAGCAGTCAGAATGAGGTACTGGTGTCGGATACGCGGTATTTT.

This clonotype has only a few counts. This sequence joins TRBV25-1 and TRBJ2-5, with D uncertain. Per the germline V gene, CDR1 is MGHDK and CDR2 is SYGVNS. The CDR3 is made up of 11 amino acids. Trimming removed 9 bases at V and 5 bases at J, with 10 bases between. CDR3 bases: TGTGCCAGTGCCGCATCGGAGACCCAGTACTTC. Its translation is CASAASETQYF.

This clonotype showed up just a few times. The gene calls are TRBV9 and TRBJ2-2; no firm D call. CDR1 is SGDLS, CDR2 YYNGEE, per germline. The CDR3 consists of 14 residues. Deletions cut 3 bases from V and 4 bases from J, with 10 bases between. The CDR3: CASSAQIATGELFF. The CDR3, as DNA: TGTGCCAGCAGCGCCCAGATAGCCACCGGGGAGCTGTTTTTT.

A word on this clonotype: An end of the junction differs from the germline gene, which may be a read error. The chain carries TRBV29-1 and TRBJ1-2, with no clear D. CDR3 length: 13 amino acids. Germline V gene data show CDR1 as SQVTM and CDR2 as ANQGSEA. CDR3: CSVLQTGVYGYAF. The CDR3 nucleotides read TGTAGCGTTCTCCAGACGGGAGTCTATGGCTACGCCTTC.

About this clonotype itself: The junction differs from germline at one of its ends, possibly a read error. This chain links TRBV6-1 with TRBJ2-7, with a weak D call TRBD2 (5 bases). The CDR3 contains 14 residues. CDR1 is MNHNS, CDR2 SASEGT, per germline. DNA for the CDR3: TGTGCCAACAGTGATTACCCAACGGATAGGGAGCAATACTTT. Translation gives CANSDYPTDREQYF.

Remarks on this clonotype: One junction end does not reproduce the germline sequence, and a read error may be involved. CDR3 sequence: CSVPTVSSPDTHYF. In DNA form, the CDR3 reads TGCAGCGTCCCGACAGTGAGTAGCCCAGATACGCACTATTTT. The rearrangement links TRBV29-1 to TRBJ2-3, with D possibly being TRBD1 (5 bases). CDR1 is SQVTM, CDR2 ANQGSEA, per germline. The CDR3 runs to 14 residues.

A remark on this clonotype: Its ends do not fully match the called genes, so a read error is possible. This chain joins TRBV29-1 and TRBJ1-2; D is ambiguous. The CDR3 sequence is 13 residues long. Germline values: CDR1 SQVTM, CDR2 ANQGSEA. This chain's CDR3 is CSALLTGAYGYTF. The CDR3 bases are TGCAGCGCTCTCCTGACGGGAGCCTATGGATACACCTTC.

This clonotype was seen a handful of times. With a much larger clone just one base away, this may be a read error. This sequence joins TRBV10-3 and TRBJ1-6; D possibly corresponds to TRBD1 (5 bases). The CDR3 totals 13 residues. The germline gives CDR1 ENHRY, CDR2 SYGVKD. The ends were cut back, 6 bases at V and 10 bases at J, with 13 bases in the middle. CDR3 region: CAISRAWESPLHF. CDR3 in DNA: TGTGCCATCAGCAGGGCTTGGGAATCACCCCTCCACTTT.

As concerns this clonotype: This may be a read error, as it is one base from a much larger clone. CDR3 coding DNA: TGTGCCAGCATCGACACTGAGGAGGGGGCGATTGGCTACACCTTC. This translates into CASIDTEEGAIGYTF. The chain combines TRBV6-1 with TRBJ1-2; TRBD1 matches at 7 bases. The junction had 15 bases not matched to a gene; V was cut back by 7 bases and J by 7 bases. CDR1 and CDR2 from the germline V gene are MNHNS and SASEGT. This CDR3 has 15 amino acids.

As for this clonotype: Sequence at one end of the junction differs from germline and may be a read error. J is TRBJ1-5 and V is TRBV4-1, with D unclear. CDR1 and CDR2 from the germline V gene are MGHRA and YSYEKL. The CDR3 spans 16 residues. The CDR3 nucleotides are TGCGCCAGCGGCCAAGAGCCGACGTATAGTAATCAGCCCCAGCATTTT. Translation: CASGQEPTYSNQPQHF.

A remark on this clonotype: Germline and junction disagree at one end, which may indicate a read error. This chain uses TRBV7-9 with TRBJ1-1; D is unclear. CDR1 and CDR2 from the germline V gene are SEHNR and FQNEAQ (reference sequence). The CDR3 totals 11 residues. CDR3 nucleotide sequence: TGTGTCAGCAGCCTGAACACTGAAGCTTTCTTT. Translating gives CVSSLNTEAFF.

The chain combines TRBV11-3 with TRBJ2-3; possibly TRBD1 for D (5 bases). Germline V gives CDR1 SGHNT, CDR2 YENEEA. V shed 2 bases and J shed 12 bases, with 21 bases lying between them. The length of the CDR3 is 15 residues. CDR3 bases: TGTGCCAGCAGCTTATCCCAATCCGGACACTGGCTACAGTATTTT. Encoded protein: CASSLSQSGHWLQYF.